The T cell receptor beta chain under discussion was sequenced for a study of OX40 agonist ivuxolimab in advanced cancers. General study results and limits: Antigens targeted by the expanded peripheral T cells were not determined. Fewer expanded clones were found on average in CD4+ than in CD8+ T cells. At doses 0.1 to 3.0 mg/kg, CD4+ and CD8+ clones expanded.

Data came from immunoSEQ multiplex PCR; TCRdb stores just in-frame clones and leaves some out. The repertoire consists of 50,000 to 65,000 clones, with 75% to 90% occurring once and the leading ten covering 0.7% to 0.8%. For this clone: Its specificity is unknown.

Trimming shortened V by 1 base and J by 12 bases, and 16 bases separated the two germline ends. The CDR3 extends over 15 amino acids. Looked up from germline, CDR1 is MNHNS and CDR2 is SASEGT. The sequence was collected from an adult with an advanced solid tumor such as melanoma, head and neck, liver or kidney cancer. The V and J genes are TRBV6-1 and TRBJ1-6; D ambiguous. The sample was CD4+ or CD8+ T cells sorted from blood, taken in a trial of the OX40 agonist ivuxolimab. The DNA for the CDR3 is TGTGCCAGCAGTGAAGTTCCCCAGCGCGCCCAACCCCTCCACTTT. It is translated as CASSEVPQRAQPLHF.